Reported below is one TCR beta chain. Both subsets, CD45RA+ naive and CD45RA-negative memory, were split from the CD4+ cells. The CDR3 totals 17 residues. From germline, CDR1 is LGHNA and CDR2 YNFKEQ. The V segment lost 3 bases and the J segment 6 bases; nucleotides outside the gene matches: 14. Clones were sequenced by immunoSEQ multiplex PCR, and TCRdb holds only the in-frame ones, with some missing. The table records about 710,000 clones, 73% of them present only once. The data stem from a study of shared clonotypes between healthy human individuals. The genes are TRBV4-2 and TRBJ1-5, with TRBD1 identical over 7 bases. This TCR came from a woman aged 30 to 39 in good health. The sample taken for sequencing was memory CD4+ T cells sorted from blood. Documented subset: CD45RA-negative fraction. The CDR3 loop is CASSQGDRAGSRQPQHF. The CDR3 bases are TGTGCCAGCAGCCAGGGTGACAGGGCCGGGAGCCGTCAGCCCCAGCATTTT.